The rows below give T cell receptor beta chains drawn from one sample of a study of blood T cell repertoires in COVID-19. TCRdb's table, derived via immunoSEQ multiplex PCR, lists solely in-frame clones and lacks some. The sample has a few hundred thousand clones, nearly 90% seen once; the top ten hold about 8.4%. Input material: PBMCs or T cells enriched from blood (not recorded which). Receptors originate from a woman aged 25 to 39 who had recovered from COVID-19. CDR3s include the opening cysteine and the closing phenylalanine or tryptophan. The D gene is left open where the match is weak. A clone size is listed for some rows: how often the clone was seen (once, few, many), or a class if it is expanded.

size,J,V,D,DNA,CDR3
NA,TRBJ2-7,TRBV7-8,TRBD2,TGTGCCAGCAGTTTAGAGCCCAGCGGGAGCTCCTACGAGCAGTACTTC,CASSLEPSGSSYEQYF
NA,TRBJ1-1,TRBV7-9,NA,TGTGCCAGCAGCGTAAAGGGGTCTAGGATGAACACTGAAGCTTTCTTT,CASSVKGSRMNTEAFF
NA,TRBJ2-1,TRBV6-5,NA,TGTGCCAGCAGATTACGGGGGACAGACTACAATGAGCAGTTCTTC,CASRLRGTDYNEQFF
few,TRBJ2-5,TRBV6-5,NA,TGTGCCAGCAGTTACTCGTCAGGGCGACAAGAGACCCAGTACTTC,CASSYSSGRQETQYF
few,TRBJ1-1,TRBV6-4,TRBD1,TGTGCCAGCAGTTCATCAGGGGGCACTGAAGCTTTCTTT,CASSSSGGTEAFF
NA,TRBJ2-1,TRBV6-5,NA,TGTGCCAGCATTATGGGGGAGGCATTCCTGAATGAGCAGTTCTTC,CASIMGEAFLNEQFF
NA,TRBJ1-1,TRBV4-3,TRBD1,TGCGCCAGCAGCCAAGAGACAGGGGTGAACACTGAAGCTTTCTTT,CASSQETGVNTEAFF
NA,TRBJ2-2,TRBV4-1,TRBD2,TGCGCCAGCAGCCAAGGGGGACTAGCGGCAAACACCGGGGAGCTGTTTTTT,CASSQGGLAANTGELFF
NA,TRBJ2-7,TRBV28,TRBD1,TGTGCCAGCAGTTTTGACAGGGGGCTTCAATACGAGCAGTACTTC,CASSFDRGLQYEQYF
NA,TRBJ2-7,TRBV27,TRBD1,TGTGCCAGCAGTTCTCCGGGACAGGGATACGAGCAGTACTTC,CASSSPGQGYEQYF
NA,TRBJ1-2,TRBV28,TRBD1,TGTGCCAGCAGTTTAGGACGGACAGGGGGATTCTATGGCTACACCTTC,CASSLGRTGGFYGYTF
NA,TRBJ2-7,TRBV19,NA,TGTGCCAGTAAATTAACTACTCACTCCTACGAGCAGTACTTC,CASKLTTHSYEQYF
NA,TRBJ1-5,TRBV10-3,NA,TGTGCCACCAGAGCCTGGGCTGGCAATCAGCCCCAGCATTTT,CATRAWAGNQPQHF
NA,TRBJ1-5,TRBV27,NA,TGTGCCAGCAGTTCCTATAGTAGCAATCAGCCCCAGCATTTT,CASSSYSSNQPQHF
NA,TRBJ1-1,TRBV6-6,NA,TGTGCCAGCGCCGAACACGGGGGGACTGAAGCTTTCTTT,CASAEHGGTEAFF
NA,TRBJ1-2,TRBV4-1,NA,TGCGCCAGCAGCCAAGATGACGGGATCAGAGGCTACACCTTC,CASSQDDGIRGYTF
NA,TRBJ2-3,TRBV10-3,NA,TGTGCCATCAAACAGGGAGATACGCAGTATTTT,CAIKQGDTQYF
NA,TRBJ2-7,TRBV7-8,NA,TGTGCCAGCAGCTTAGCAATCCGTCCCCTATACGAGCAGTACTTC,CASSLAIRPLYEQYF
NA,TRBJ2-7,TRBV30,TRBD1,TGTGCCCGTTCCGGGACAGGAGGCTACGAGCAGTACTTC,CARSGTGGYEQYF
NA,TRBJ2-5,TRBV27,TRBD2,TGTGCCAGCAGTTTAAGATACTTCGCAGGGAGGGAGCAAGAGACCCAGTACTTC,CASSLRYFAGREQETQYF
once,TRBJ1-1,TRBV29-1,TRBD1,TGCAGCGTTACCTCCGGGACAGGGTCCCCTGAAGCTTTCTTT,CSVTSGTGSPEAFF
NA,TRBJ2-2,TRBV18,NA,TGTGCCAGCTCACCACAGTCGAAGGGGACCGGGGAGCTGTTTTTT,CASSPQSKGTGELFF
NA,TRBJ2-7,TRBV18,TRBD1,TGTGCCAGCTCACACGGGACAGGAGGGTACGAGCAGTACTTC,CASSHGTGGYEQYF
NA,TRBJ1-2,TRBV28,TRBD1,TGTGCCAGCAGTCCCCAAACAGGGGGAGGTAACTATGGCTACACCTTC,CASSPQTGGGNYGYTF
NA,TRBJ2-7,TRBV10-3,TRBD2,TGTGCCATCAGGGGGACTAGCGGGAGTGGGGAGCAGTACTTC,CAIRGTSGSGEQYF
NA,TRBJ2-1,TRBV12-5,NA,TGTGCTAGTGGTTTGGGGCGGGCGGCCTACAATGAGCAGTTCTTC,CASGLGRAAYNEQFF
few,TRBJ1-5,TRBV28,TRBD1,TGTGCCAGCAGTTCAAGAGCAGGGGGCGTTGGTCAGCCCCAGCATTTT,CASSSRAGGVGQPQHF
NA,TRBJ1-2,TRBV7-9,TRBD1,TGTGCCAGCAGCTTAGCAACAGGGGGCGAGGATGGCTACACCTTC,CASSLATGGEDGYTF
once,TRBJ2-1,TRBV10-1,TRBD2,TGCGCCAGCAGGGCTGGACTAGGGAATGAGCAGTTCTTC,CASRAGLGNEQFF
NA,TRBJ2-7,TRBV20-1,TRBD1,TGCAGTGCTAGTCGGGGGACAGGGGAGTGGCAGTACTTC,CSASRGTGEWQYF
few,TRBJ1-3,TRBV7-9,NA,TGTGCCAGCAGCCAAAGGTCGGGGGATGGAAACACCATATATTTT,CASSQRSGDGNTIYF
NA,TRBJ2-7,TRBV7-9,TRBD2,TGTGCCAGCAGCTTAGGGGAGGGCGAGCAGTACTTC,CASSLGEGEQYF
NA,TRBJ1-1,TRBV27,NA,TGTGCCAGCAGTTTATCAGGGGGAATGAACACTGAAGCTTTCTTT,CASSLSGGMNTEAFF
few,TRBJ1-5,TRBV7-6,NA,TGTGCCAGCAGCTTAGAGCGGAATCAGCCCCAGCATTTT,CASSLERNQPQHF
NA,TRBJ2-7,TRBV29-1,TRBD2,TGCAGCGTTCTACTAGCGAAGGCCTACGAGCAGTACTTC,CSVLLAKAYEQYF
NA,TRBJ2-1,TRBV4-1,NA,TGCGCCAGCAGCCGTACGGGTGTTGGGGAGCAGTTCTTC,CASSRTGVGEQFF
NA,TRBJ2-7,TRBV19,TRBD1,TGTGCCAGTAGTCTCCAACCCCCGGGACAGGGAAGATCCTACGAGCAGTACTTC,CASSLQPPGQGRSYEQYF
NA,TRBJ2-1,TRBV19,TRBD2,TGTGCCAGTAGACGGGAGGGCCTTCACAATGAGCAGTTCTTC,CASRREGLHNEQFF
once,TRBJ1-1,TRBV28,TRBD1,TGTGCCAGCGGGGGAGGACAGGGTATGCTCTTT,CASGGGQGMLF
NA,TRBJ2-1,TRBV4-3,TRBD2,TGCGCCAGCAGCCAAGTACTAGCGCGCTACAATGAGCAGTTCTTC,CASSQVLARYNEQFF
NA,TRBJ2-5,TRBV4-1,NA,TGCGCCAGCAGCTGGACATTTCAAGAGACCCAGTACTTC,CASSWTFQETQYF
few,TRBJ2-5,TRBV28,NA,TGTGCCAGCAGCTTATTGTCCAGTGGGCTCCAAGAGACCCAGTACTTC,CASSLLSSGLQETQYF
NA,TRBJ2-1,TRBV5-4,TRBD1,TGTGCCAGCAGCTTTGGGACAGGGGAGAATGAGCAGTTCTTC,CASSFGTGENEQFF
NA,TRBJ1-2,TRBV3-1/TRBV3-2,TRBD1,TGTGCCAGCAGCATAAACAGGGGAGTTAACTATGGCTACACCTTC,CASSINRGVNYGYTF
NA,TRBJ1-2,TRBV27,NA,TGTGCCAGCAGTTTTTCAGGGTTCTATGGCTACACCTTC,CASSFSGFYGYTF
NA,TRBJ2-7,TRBV5-1,TRBD2,TGCGCCAGCAGCGTGACTAGCGGATCATACGAGCAGTACTTC,CASSVTSGSYEQYF
NA,TRBJ2-2,TRBV7-6,NA,TGTGCCAGCAGCTTAGACGGGAGTACGGAAACCGGGGAGCTGTTTTTT,CASSLDGSTETGELFF
NA,TRBJ2-7,TRBV6-5,TRBD1,TGTGCCAGCAGGCGGGACAGGGAGCGATACGAGCAGTACTTC,CASRRDRERYEQYF
NA,TRBJ1-2,TRBV19,TRBD1,TGTGCCAGTAGTTACAGGGGGAACTATGGCTACACCTTC,CASSYRGNYGYTF
NA,TRBJ1-2,TRBV27,TRBD1,TGTGCCAGCAGTCCGATAACAGGGGCGGGTGGCTACACCTTC,CASSPITGAGGYTF
NA,TRBJ2-1,TRBV15,TRBD2,TGTGCCACCAGCAGGGGGACTAGCGGGACCTACAATGAGCAGTTCTTC,CATSRGTSGTYNEQFF
NA,TRBJ1-2,TRBV19,NA,TGTGCCAGTAGTCAAGGGGTCCCGCAGCTTGGTAACTATGGCTACACCTTC,CASSQGVPQLGNYGYTF